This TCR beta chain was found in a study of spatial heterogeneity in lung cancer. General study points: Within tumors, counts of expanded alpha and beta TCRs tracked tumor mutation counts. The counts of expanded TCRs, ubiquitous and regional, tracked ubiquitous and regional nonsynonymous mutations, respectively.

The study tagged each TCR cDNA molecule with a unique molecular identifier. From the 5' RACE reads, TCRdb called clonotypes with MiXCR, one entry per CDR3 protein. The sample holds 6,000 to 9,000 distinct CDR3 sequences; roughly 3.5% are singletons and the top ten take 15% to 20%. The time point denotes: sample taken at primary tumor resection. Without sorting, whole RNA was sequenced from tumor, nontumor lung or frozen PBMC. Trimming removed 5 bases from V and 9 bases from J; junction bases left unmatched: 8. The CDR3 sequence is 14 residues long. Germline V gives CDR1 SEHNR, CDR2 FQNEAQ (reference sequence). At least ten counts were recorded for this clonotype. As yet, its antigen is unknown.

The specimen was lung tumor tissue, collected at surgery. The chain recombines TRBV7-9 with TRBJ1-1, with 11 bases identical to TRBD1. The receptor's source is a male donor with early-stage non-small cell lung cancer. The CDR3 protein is CASSASADRGQAFF. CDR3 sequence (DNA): TGTGCCAGCAGCGCATCGGCGGACAGGGGGCAAGCTTTCTTT. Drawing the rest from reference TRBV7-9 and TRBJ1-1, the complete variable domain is DTGVSQNPRHKITKRGQNVTFRCDPISEHNRLYWYRQTLGQGPEFLTYFQNEAQLEKSRLLSDRFSAERPKGSFSTLEIQRTEQGDSAMYLCASSASADRGQAFFGQGTRLTVV.